The clone carrying this T cell receptor beta chain has ten or more counts. The antigen is not known. This specimen belongs to a study of T cells in Graves' hyperthyroidism and ophthalmopathy. Study results and limitations: Blood also showed most of the thyroid clonotypes that were expanded above 0.001.

Researchers amplified the TCR beta CDR3 regions from RNA transcripts. In the first-round RT-PCR of the TCR CDR3, the HTBI primer set was used. Using its own MiXCR run on the multiplex PCR reads, TCRdb lists one record per CDR3 protein. This repertoire shows fewer than 650,000 distinct CDR3 sequences, over 12% found once; its top ten account for 3.5% to 4.5%. The CDR3 runs to 14 residues. V lost 10 bases, J lost 1 base, and 16 bases lay in between. CDR1 is LNHDA, CDR2 SQIVND, per germline (reference sequence). Among ophthalmopathy patients, the Clinical Activity Score reached at least 3, the NOSPECS grade reached at least 4, and duration remained under 3 months. Diagnostic assessment was based on clinical symptoms, serum thyroxine and TRAb, thyroid ultrasound and orbital computed tomography. Cells are PBMCs isolated from more than 8.5 ml of fresh blood.

Sample: blood. The V and J genes are TRBV19 and TRBJ1-1; D call uncertain. The clonotype originates from a woman between 40 and 55 years old with Graves' ophthalmopathy. The CDR3 nucleotides read TGTGCCACAGCCTCGACTGCCCCGAACACTGAAGCTTTCTTT. It translates to CATASTAPNTEAFF.